The clone carrying this T cell receptor beta chain was seen a few times. The antigen remains unidentified. V gave up 0 bases and J gave up 7 bases; unmatched junction bases: 9. The CDR3 runs to 16 residues. Germline assignment: CDR1 SGHNT and CDR2 YYREEE (reference sequence). This sample was taken from a study of T-cell reconstitution after alpha-beta-depleted transplantation in children. Study-level findings and limits: Day-60 TCRbeta diversity that was high in some patients was derived from surviving recipient T cells and thymic progenitors.

Preparation of the TCRbeta library was carried out with unique molecular identifiers. TCRdb passed the PCR reads through MiXCR, listing each CDR3 protein once. The data show hundreds of thousands of distinct CDR3 sequences, 11% seen once. The chain combines TRBV5-4 with TRBJ2-1; the match to TRBD1 covers 8 bases. The sample was peripheral blood, taken 180 days after TCRalphabeta/CD19-depleted stem cell transplant. The source is a male patient aged 2 to 9 who had a stem cell transplant for chronic granulomatous disease, so the T cells may come from the graft donor. CDR3 bases: TGTGCCAGCAGCTTGGCTAGGGGACAGGTGGGGAATGAGCAGTTCTTC. It yields the protein CASSLARGQVGNEQFF.